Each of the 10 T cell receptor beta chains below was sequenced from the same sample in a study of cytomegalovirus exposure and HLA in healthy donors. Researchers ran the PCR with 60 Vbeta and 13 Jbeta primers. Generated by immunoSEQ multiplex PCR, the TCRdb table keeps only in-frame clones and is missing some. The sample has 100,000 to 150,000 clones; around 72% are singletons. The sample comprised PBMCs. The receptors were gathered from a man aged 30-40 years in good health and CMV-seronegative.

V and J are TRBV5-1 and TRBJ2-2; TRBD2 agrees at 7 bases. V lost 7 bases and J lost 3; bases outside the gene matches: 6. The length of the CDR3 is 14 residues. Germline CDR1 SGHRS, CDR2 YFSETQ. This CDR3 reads CASGWEGDTGELFF. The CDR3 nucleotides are TGCGCCAGCGGCTGGGAGGGAGACACCGGGGAGCTGTTTTTT.

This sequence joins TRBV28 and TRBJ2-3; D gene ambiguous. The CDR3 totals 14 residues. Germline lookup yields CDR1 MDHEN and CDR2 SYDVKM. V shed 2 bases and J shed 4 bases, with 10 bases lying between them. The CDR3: CASSLARRADTQYF. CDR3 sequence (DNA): TGTGCCAGCAGTTTAGCCAGACGGGCAGATACGCAGTATTTT.

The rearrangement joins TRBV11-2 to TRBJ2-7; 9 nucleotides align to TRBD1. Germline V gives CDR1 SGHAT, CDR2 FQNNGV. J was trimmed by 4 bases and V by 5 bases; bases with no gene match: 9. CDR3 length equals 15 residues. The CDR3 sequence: CASSETQGAYYEQYF. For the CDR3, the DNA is TGTGCCAGCAGCGAAACACAGGGGGCTTATTACGAGCAGTACTTC.

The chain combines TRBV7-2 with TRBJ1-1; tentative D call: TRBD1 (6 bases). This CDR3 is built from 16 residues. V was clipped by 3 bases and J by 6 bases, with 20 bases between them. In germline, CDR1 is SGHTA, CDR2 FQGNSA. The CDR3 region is CASSFPTNGGLPEAFF. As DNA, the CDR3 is TGTGCCAGCAGCTTCCCGACAAATGGGGGCTTACCTGAAGCTTTCTTT.

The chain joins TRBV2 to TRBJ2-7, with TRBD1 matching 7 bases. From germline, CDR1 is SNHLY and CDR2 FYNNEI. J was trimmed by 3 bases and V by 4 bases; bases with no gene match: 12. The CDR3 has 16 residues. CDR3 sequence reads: CASSGGQDWVNYEQYF. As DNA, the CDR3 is TGTGCCAGCAGTGGAGGACAGGACTGGGTCAACTACGAGCAGTACTTC.

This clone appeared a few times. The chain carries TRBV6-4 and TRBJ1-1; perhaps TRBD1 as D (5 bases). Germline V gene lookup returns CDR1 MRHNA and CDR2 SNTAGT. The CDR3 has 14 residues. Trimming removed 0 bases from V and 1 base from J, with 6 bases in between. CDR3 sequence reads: CASSDSQGNTEAFF. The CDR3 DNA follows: TGTGCCAGCAGTGACTCGCAGGGGAACACTGAAGCTTTCTTT.

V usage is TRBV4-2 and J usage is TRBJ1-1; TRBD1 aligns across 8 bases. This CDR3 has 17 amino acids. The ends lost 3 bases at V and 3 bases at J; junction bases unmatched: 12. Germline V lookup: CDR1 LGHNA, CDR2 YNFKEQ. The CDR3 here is CASSHLFQGARDTEAFF. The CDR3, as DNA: TGTGCCAGCAGCCACCTGTTCCAGGGGGCGCGAGACACTGAAGCTTTCTTT.

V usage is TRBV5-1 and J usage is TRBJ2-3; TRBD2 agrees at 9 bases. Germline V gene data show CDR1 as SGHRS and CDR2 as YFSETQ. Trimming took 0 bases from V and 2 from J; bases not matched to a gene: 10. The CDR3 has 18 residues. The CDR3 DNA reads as TGCGCCAGCAGCTTGGTGACAGGCGGGGGGGCCGACACAGATACGCAGTATTTT. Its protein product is CASSLVTGGGADTDTQYF.

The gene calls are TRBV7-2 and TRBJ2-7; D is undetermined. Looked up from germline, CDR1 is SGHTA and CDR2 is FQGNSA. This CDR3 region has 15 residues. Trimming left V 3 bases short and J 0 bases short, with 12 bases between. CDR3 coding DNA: TGTGCCAGCAGCTTCAGAGGCGGAGTCTCCTACGAGCAGTACTTC. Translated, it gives CASSFRGGVSYEQYF.

The CDR3 nucleotides are TGTGCCAGCAGTCGGACAGGGCTATACTATGGCTACACCTTC. As protein: CASSRTGLYYGYTF. The genes are TRBV6-6 and TRBJ1-2; 8 nucleotides match TRBD1. The CDR3 totals 14 residues. V shed 5 bases and J 3 bases; nucleotides not matched to a gene: 5. Germline V gene data show CDR1 as MNHNY and CDR2 as SVGAGI (reference sequence).